This T cell receptor beta chain was found in a study of blood T cells in healthy people across ages. Overall study findings and caveats: With donor CMV status unknown, expanded clonotype changes were possibly confounded.

Trimming at V came to 10 bases and at J to 5 bases, leaving 7 bases not matched to a gene. From germline, CDR1 is MDHEN and CDR2 SYDVKM. The CDR3 consists of 12 residues. Concerning this clonotype: Its target is unknown.

With a J-beta primer mix and a sample-barcoded 5' primer, a second PCR ran about 7 to 11 cycles. Every individual sample yielded 3 million or more paired-end reads (each containing CDR3). Using its own MiXCR run on the 5' RACE reads, TCRdb lists one record per CDR3 protein. The top ten clones hold under 20% of a sample with approximately 1,100,000 distinct CDR3 sequences, 45% of them seen once. Isolation yielded PBMCs, at least 6 million per sample, in every case. V is TRBV28 and J is TRBJ2-7, with 8 bases matching TRBD2. The receptor was isolated from a woman between 55 and 75 years old in good health. The specimen sequenced was blood. The CDR3 region has the DNA TGTGCCACCGGGACTAGAATCCACGAGCAGTACTTC. It encodes CATGTRIHEQYF.